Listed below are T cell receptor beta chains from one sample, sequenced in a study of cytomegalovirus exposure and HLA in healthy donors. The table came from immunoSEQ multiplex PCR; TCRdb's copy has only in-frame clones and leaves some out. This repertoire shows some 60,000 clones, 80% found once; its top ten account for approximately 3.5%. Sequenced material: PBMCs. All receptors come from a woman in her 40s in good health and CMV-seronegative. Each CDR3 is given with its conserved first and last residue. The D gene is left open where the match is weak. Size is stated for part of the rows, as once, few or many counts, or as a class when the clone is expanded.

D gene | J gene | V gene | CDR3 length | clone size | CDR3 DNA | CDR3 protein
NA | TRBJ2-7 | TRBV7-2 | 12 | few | TGTGCCAGCAGCTTTCTAGTGGCCGAGCAGTACTTC | CASSFLVAEQYF
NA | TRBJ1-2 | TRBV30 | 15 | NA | TGTGCCTGGAGCAGGCGGGGAGGGGGAAACTATGGCTACACCTTC | CAWSRRGGGNYGYTF
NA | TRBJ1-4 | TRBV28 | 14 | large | TGTGCCAGCACCCAGAGGCACTCCCGGGAAAAACTGTTTTTT | CASTQRHSREKLFF
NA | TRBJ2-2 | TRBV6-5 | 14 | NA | TGTGCCAGCAGGAGGGACTCTGACACCGGGGAGCTGTTTTTT | CASRRDSDTGELFF
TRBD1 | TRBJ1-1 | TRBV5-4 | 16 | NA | TGTGCCAGCAGGCAAACCTCGGACAGGTATCACACTGAAGCTTTCTTT | CASRQTSDRYHTEAFF
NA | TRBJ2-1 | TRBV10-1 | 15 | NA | TGCGCCAGCAGTGTAGGGGTGAGCTCCTACAATGAGCAGTTCTTC | CASSVGVSSYNEQFF
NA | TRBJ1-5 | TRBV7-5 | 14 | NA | TGTGCCAGAAGGAACGGACAGAATAATCAGCCCCAGCATTTT | CARRNGQNNQPQHF
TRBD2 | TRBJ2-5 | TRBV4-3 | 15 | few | TGCGCCAGCAGCCTCCGACTAGCGGGAGAAGAGACCCAGTACTTC | CASSLRLAGEETQYF
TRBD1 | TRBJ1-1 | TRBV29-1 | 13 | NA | TGCAGCGCGCTTTTCGGACAGGACACTGAAGCTTTCTTT | CSALFGQDTEAFF
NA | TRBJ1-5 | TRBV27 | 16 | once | TGTGCCAGCAGTCCGGGAGCTTCCAATCGTAATCAGCCCCAGCATTTT | CASSPGASNRNQPQHF
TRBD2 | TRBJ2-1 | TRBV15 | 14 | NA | TGTGCCACCAGCAGCTCTAGCGGGTTTAATGAGCAGTTCTTC | CATSSSSGFNEQFF
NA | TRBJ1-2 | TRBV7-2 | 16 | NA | TGTGCCAGCAGCTTAGGAGATGACAGACCAAACTATGGCTACACCTTC | CASSLGDDRPNYGYTF
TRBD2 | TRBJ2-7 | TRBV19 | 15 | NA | TGTGCCAGTAGTATTGCGCGGGAGGTGTCCTACGAGCAGTACTTC | CASSIAREVSYEQYF
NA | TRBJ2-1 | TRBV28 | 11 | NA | TGTGCCAGCAGTCTCACTACGGGGCAGTTCTTC | CASSLTTGQFF
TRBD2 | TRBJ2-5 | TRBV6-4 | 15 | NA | TGTGCCAGTGGACTAGCGACCGTCGGCTTGGAGACCCAGTACTTC | CASGLATVGLETQYF
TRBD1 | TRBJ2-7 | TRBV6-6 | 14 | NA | TGTGCCAGCACCGAACAGGGGAACCCCTCCGAGCAGTACTTC | CASTEQGNPSEQYF
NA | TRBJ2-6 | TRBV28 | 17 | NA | TGTGCCAGCAGCTACGCCACAGGCAGCTCTGGGGCCAACGTCCTGACTTTC | CASSYATGSSGANVLTF
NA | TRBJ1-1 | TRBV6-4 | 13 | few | TGTGCCAGCAGCTTGACAGTGAACACTGAAGCTTTCTTT | CASSLTVNTEAFF
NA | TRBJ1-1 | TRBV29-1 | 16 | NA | TGCAGCGTTGAAGGTAACCCCCAGGGGCTGAACACTGAAGCTTTCTTT | CSVEGNPQGLNTEAFF
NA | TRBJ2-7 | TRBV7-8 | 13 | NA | TGTGCCAGCAGCTTAGCCGGGAGTAGCGAGCAGTACTTC | CASSLAGSSEQYF
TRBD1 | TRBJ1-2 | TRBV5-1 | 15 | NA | TGCGCCAGCAGTCAGGGACAGGTGGGAGACTATGGCTACACCTTC | CASSQGQVGDYGYTF
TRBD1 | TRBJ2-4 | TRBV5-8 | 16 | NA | TGTGCCAGCAGCTACAGGGGGCCCTTTGCCAAAAACATTCAGTACTTC | CASSYRGPFAKNIQYF
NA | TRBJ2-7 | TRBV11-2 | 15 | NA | TGTGCCAGCAGCTTAGACCTAGGCGCTTCCTACGAGCAGTACTTC | CASSLDLGASYEQYF
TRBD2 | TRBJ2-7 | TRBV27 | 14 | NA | TGTGCCAGCAGTTTGGGACTAGCGGCCGGCGAGCAGTACTTC | CASSLGLAAGEQYF
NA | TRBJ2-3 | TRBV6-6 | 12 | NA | TGTGCCAGCAGTCCTAGCACAGATACGCAGTATTTT | CASSPSTDTQYF
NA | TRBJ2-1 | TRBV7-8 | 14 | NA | TGTGCCAGCAGCTCACACATACCGGGGAATGAGCAGTTCTTC | CASSSHIPGNEQFF